The 9 T cell receptor beta chains below were found in one sample sequenced in a study of blood T cells in healthy people across ages. With a J-beta primer mix and a sample-barcoded 5' primer, a second PCR ran about 7 to 11 cycles. TCRdb recomputed calls from the 5' RACE reads with MiXCR, one row per CDR3 protein. Of 700,000 or so distinct CDR3 sequences in the sample, 22% are singletons; the top ten hold 20% to 25%. What was sequenced was blood. The receptors shown here come from a man in his 70s in good health.

A few counts support this clonotype. V and J are TRBV28 and TRBJ2-4, with 7 nucleotides matching TRBD1. The CDR3 runs 16 residues. The germline gives CDR1 MDHEN, CDR2 SYDVKM. V shed 2 bases and J 0 bases; nucleotides not matched to a gene: 4. This chain's CDR3 is CASSLPGGEAKNIQYF. The CDR3 coding sequence is TGTGCCAGCAGTTTACCAGGGGGAGAAGCCAAAAACATTCAGTACTTC.

This clonotype was counted only a few times. V is TRBV3-1 and J is TRBJ1-2; possible D gene TRBD1, 5 bases. Germline V gene data show CDR1 as LGHDT and CDR2 as YNNKEL (reference sequence). Trimming cost V 2 bases and J 5 bases, with 12 bases left between them. The CDR3 contains 14 residues. CDR3 amino acids: CASSQLQGRYGYTF. CDR3 DNA sequence: TGTGCCAGCAGCCAACTGCAGGGCAGATATGGCTACACCTTC.

This clonotype has more than one count but fewer than ten. The chain carries TRBV20-1 and TRBJ2-5; TRBD2 matches 8 bases. The J call may be mistaken, given a closer DNA end match to TRBJ2-1. Germline V gives CDR1 DFQATT, CDR2 SNEGSKA (reference sequence). The CDR3 has 12 amino acids. CDR3 DNA sequence: TGCAGTGCTAGCGGGGGGGCGTATGAGCAGTTCTTC. It codes for CSASGGAYEQFF.

This clonotype was found a few times. The chain employs TRBV6-6 and TRBJ2-1; 7 bases fit TRBD1. With V trimmed by 8 bases and J by 5 bases, 6 bases remained unmatched. CDR3 length: 13 amino acids. Germline values: CDR1 MNHNY, CDR2 SVGAGI (reference sequence). The CDR3 is CASLGQLNNEQFF. CDR3 sequence (DNA): TGTGCCAGCCTGGGACAGCTGAACAATGAGCAGTTCTTC.

The genes are TRBV5-1 and TRBJ2-7; the D gene is possibly TRBD2 (6 bases). Trimming left V 3 bases short and J 3 bases short, with 10 bases between. Germline lookup yields CDR1 SGHRS and CDR2 YFSETQ. The CDR3 sequence is 13 residues long. For the CDR3, the DNA is TGCGCCAGCAGCTGGGGTAGCGGCTACGAGCAGTACGTC. Translated: CASSWGSGYEQYV.

This clonotype was seen only a few times. The chain carries TRBV5-1 and TRBJ2-1; TRBD2 is a possible D gene (6 bases). CDR1 and CDR2 from the germline V gene are SGHRS and YFSETQ. The CDR3 consists of 15 residues. Trimming pared 0 bases from V and 14 bases from J, leaving 21 bases between. The CDR3 reads CASSLARSGARWEFF. CDR3 DNA: TGCGCCAGCAGCTTGGCCCGTTCGGGAGCGCGGTGGGAGTTCTTC.

The table lists this clonotype with a few counts. One end of the junction does not line up with germline, which may come from a read error. The V call is TRBV28, the J call TRBJ2-4, with D perhaps given as TRBD1 or TRBD2 (5 bases each). CDR1 is MDHEN, CDR2 SYDVKM, per germline. The CDR3 length is 16 residues. The CDR3 here is CASSLWGFEAKNIQYF. The CDR3 DNA is TGTGCCAGCAGTCTATGGGGGTTCGAGGCCAAAAACATTCAGTACTTC. Together with reference TRBV28 and TRBJ2-4, the CDR3 gives the full variable domain: DVKVTQSSRYLVKRTGEKVFLECVQDMDHENMFWYRQDPGLGLRLIYFSYDVKMKEKGDIPEGYSVSREKKERFSLILESASTNQTSMYLCASSLWGFEAKNIQYFGAGTRLSVL.

For this clonotype: One end of the junction is discordant with germline, which a read error may explain. V gene TRBV12-3 or TRBV12-4 combines with J gene TRBJ2-7; D may correspond to TRBD1 or TRBD2 (6 bases each). The CDR3 is 13 amino acids. The CDR3 loop is CASNGGPSYEQCF. The DNA of the CDR3 is TGTGCCAGCAATGGGGGGCCCTCCTACGAGCAGTGCTTC.

This clonotype showed up just a few times. V is TRBV11-2 and J is TRBJ2-4; weak D call: TRBD2 (5 bases). The CDR3 has 13 amino acids. Trimming took 0 bases from V and 8 from J, leaving 8 bases between them. Germline loops: CDR1 SGHAT, CDR2 FQNNGV. CDR3 nucleotides: TGTGCCAGCAGCTTAGAGAGGGTAGACATTCAGTACTTC. Amino acid sequence: CASSLERVDIQYF.